This T cell receptor (beta chain) was sequenced during a study of STAT5B mutations in CD4+ large granular lymphocyte leukemia. Generated by immunoSEQ multiplex PCR, the TCRdb table keeps only in-frame clones and is missing some. Among roughly 4,600 clones, about four fifths were seen once, and the ten largest hold over 7%. This CDR3 contains 15 residues. V lost 1 base and J lost 3, with 10 bases in between. CDR1 is SGHTS, CDR2 YDEGEE, per germline. The TCR was taken from a man in his sixties or seventies with CD4+ T-cell large granular lymphocyte leukemia. The chain employs TRBV5-8 and TRBJ2-2; D is possibly TRBD1 or TRBD2 (6 bases each). The sample was PBMCs. Written as DNA, the CDR3 is TGTGCCAGCAGCTTGAGGGGGGCTGACACCGGGGAGCTGTTTTTT. Its protein product is CASSLRGADTGELFF.